What follows are 31 T cell receptor beta chains derived from one specimen sequenced in a study of OX40 agonist ivuxolimab in advanced cancers. Profiled with immunoSEQ multiplex PCR; TCRdb holds only in-frame clones, not every one. The data show 50,000 to 55,000 clones, 75% to 90% seen once. Sequencing used CD4+ or CD8+ T cells sorted from blood, obtained in a trial of the OX40 agonist ivuxolimab. These receptors originate from an adult with an advanced solid tumor such as melanoma, head and neck, liver or kidney cancer.

The V call is TRBV5-6, the J call TRBJ1-2; possible D gene TRBD1, 5 bases. The V gene's germline CDR1 is SGHDT and CDR2 YYEEEE. Trimming removed 2 bases from V and 6 bases from J, with 11 bases in between. This CDR3 is built from 13 residues. The chain's CDR3 is CASSFVLGDGYTF. The CDR3 bases are TGTGCCAGCAGCTTTGTCCTGGGGGATGGCTACACCTTC.

The V call is TRBV15, the J call TRBJ2-2, with 8 bases aligning to TRBD2. Per germline, CDR1 LNHNV and CDR2 YYDKDF (reference sequence). This CDR3 is 19 amino acids long. J was trimmed by 7 bases and V by 2 bases; bases with no gene match: 18. The CDR3 reads CATSRTLPRRGASFGELFF. The CDR3, as DNA: TGTGCCACCAGCAGAACACTTCCCCGGCGGGGGGCCTCATTCGGGGAGCTGTTTTTT. Full variable domain (rest looked up from reference TRBV15 and TRBJ2-2): DAMVIQNPRYQVTQFGKPVTLSCSQTLNHNVMYWYQQKSSQAPKLLFHYYDKDFNNEADTPDNFQSRRPNTSFCFLDIRSPGLGDTAMYLCATSRTLPRRGASFGELFFGEGSRLTVL.

V is TRBV6-1 and J is TRBJ1-1; D ambiguous. CDR1 and CDR2 from the germline V gene are MNHNS and SASEGT. V lost 1 base and J lost 11, with 14 bases in between. The CDR3 loop spans 13 amino acids. The CDR3 region has the DNA TGTGCCAGCAGTGAAGAGTCTCTCCGCGGGGCTTTCTTT. It codes for CASSEESLRGAFF.

The chain links TRBV4-1 to TRBJ1-1; D remains ambiguous. Germline loops: CDR1 MGHRA, CDR2 YSYEKL. Trimming cost V 0 bases and J 1 base, with 15 bases left between them. This CDR3 has 17 amino acids. The CDR3: CASSQDRNARGNTEAFF. DNA of the CDR3: TGCGCCAGCAGCCAAGATCGTAACGCTAGAGGGAACACTGAAGCTTTCTTT.

This clone was seen just once. The genes are TRBV15 and TRBJ2-1; D may be TRBD1 (6 bases). The germline V and J ends were trimmed by 4 bases and 8 bases, with 21 bases remaining between them. The CDR3 runs 16 residues. The V gene's germline CDR1 is LNHNV and CDR2 YYDKDF (reference sequence). CDR3 amino acids: CATSIEQLRGWDEQFF. CDR3 coding DNA: TGTGCCACCAGCATCGAACAACTAAGGGGGTGGGATGAGCAGTTCTTC.

The chain carries TRBV6-5 and TRBJ2-4; 10 bases fit TRBD1. The CDR3 loop spans 14 amino acids. CDR1 is MNHEY, CDR2 SVGAGI, per germline. Trimming at V came to 7 bases and at J to 4 bases, leaving 4 bases not matched to a gene. In DNA, the CDR3 is TGTGCCAGCAATGCGGGACAGGGGAAAAACATTCAGTACTTC. This sequence encodes CASNAGQGKNIQYF.

The chain couples TRBV19 to TRBJ1-5, with D unclear. Germline lookup yields CDR1 LNHDA and CDR2 SQIVND (reference sequence). V dropped 7 bases and J dropped 0 bases, with 7 bases sitting between them. The CDR3 is 13 amino acids. This CDR3 is CASNDYSNQPQHF. The CDR3 nucleotides read TGTGCCAGTAATGACTATAGCAATCAGCCCCAGCATTTT. Based on the CDR3 plus reference TRBV19 and TRBJ1-5, the full variable domain is DGGITQSPKYLFRKEGQNVTLSCEQNLNHDAMYWYRQDPGQGLRLIYYSQIVNDFQKGDIAEGYSVSREKKESFPLTVTSAQKNPTAFYLCASNDYSNQPQHFGDGTRLSIL.

The chain couples TRBV7-2 to TRBJ2-3, with no clear D. Trimming removed 4 bases from V and 4 bases from J, with 6 bases in between. Germline CDR1 reads SGHTA; CDR2 reads FQGNSA. This CDR3 has 12 residues. The CDR3 nucleotides read TGTGCCAGCAGCTCGTCGTCAGATACGCAGTATTTT. This encodes CASSSSSDTQYF.

V and J are TRBV15 and TRBJ2-7; no clear D. This CDR3 is 12 amino acids long. The germline gives CDR1 LNHNV, CDR2 YYDKDF (reference sequence). Trimming left V 0 bases short and J 10 bases short, with 10 bases between. The CDR3 region has the DNA TGTGCCACCAGCAGAGATAGGGTGCCCCAGTACTTC. Translated: CATSRDRVPQYF.

The chain joins TRBV2 to TRBJ1-5; no firm D call. The germline CDR1 and CDR2 sequences are SNHLY and FYNNEI. V lost 8 bases and J 2 bases, leaving 16 bases between the germline ends. The CDR3 is 15 amino acids. The CDR3 region has the DNA TGTGCCAGCCACAAGACCGCGAGGGGCAATCAGCCCCAGCATTTT. Amino acids: CASHKTARGNQPQHF.

This clone showed up just a few times. CDR3: CASSVSGNYEQYF. The CDR3 region has the DNA TGTGCCAGCAGCGTTAGCGGGAACTACGAGCAGTACTTC. This rearrangement joins TRBV9 to TRBJ2-7; the match to TRBD2 covers 8 bases. Germline V gene sequence: CDR1 SGDLS, CDR2 YYNGEE. Germline trimming cut 2 bases from V and 3 bases from J; bases unmatched to any gene: 1. The CDR3 covers 13 residues.

The chain recombines TRBV7-9 with TRBJ2-7, with 8 bases aligning to TRBD2. This CDR3 spans 16 amino acids. The germline gives CDR1 SEHNR, CDR2 FQNEAQ (reference sequence). V gave up 1 base and J gave up 0 bases; unmatched junction bases: 5. DNA of the CDR3: TGTGCCAGCAGCTTAGTGGTAGCGGGACACTCCTACGAGCAGTACTTC. It encodes CASSLVVAGHSYEQYF.

The V and J genes are TRBV27 and TRBJ1-6; D call uncertain. The V gene's germline CDR1 is MNHEY and CDR2 SMNVEV (reference sequence). The germline V and J ends were trimmed by 6 bases and 5 bases, with 14 bases remaining between them. The CDR3 extends over 15 amino acids. The CDR3 coding sequence is TGTGCCAGCAGACTTAGGCGTCAGGATAATTCACCCCTCCACTTT. It specifies CASRLRRQDNSPLHF.

This chain joins TRBV11-3 and TRBJ2-5, with TRBD2 as a possible D gene (6 bases). CDR1 is SGHNT, CDR2 YENEEA, per germline. This CDR3 region has 13 residues. Trimming stripped 5 bases from V and 5 bases from J, with 12 bases between. CDR3 amino acids: CASSPPGAETQYF. DNA of the CDR3: TGTGCCAGCAGCCCCCCGGGAGCGGAGACCCAGTACTTC.

This chain connects TRBV5-4 to TRBJ2-7; possibly TRBD1 for D (6 bases). Per germline, CDR1 SGHNT and CDR2 YYREEE (reference sequence). The CDR3 has 14 residues. The V end was cut by 1 base, the J end by 5 bases, with 13 bases between. CDR3: CASSLKGVMNEQYV. CDR3 nucleotide sequence: TGTGCCAGCAGCTTGAAGGGGGTGATGAACGAGCAGTACGTC.

The chain is built from TRBV27 and TRBJ1-6; D call uncertain. Germline loops: CDR1 MNHEY, CDR2 SMNVEV (reference sequence). The CDR3 totals 16 residues. V was cut by 1 base and J by 0 bases, with 7 bases left in between. CDR3 sequence (DNA): TGTGCCAGCAGTTTATTCTCGAGCTCCTATAATTCACCCCTCCACTTT. Translated: CASSLFSSSYNSPLHF.

This chain connects TRBV27 to TRBJ1-1, with 7 nucleotides matching TRBD1. V lost 4 bases to trimming and J lost 0 bases; unmatched junction nucleotides: 5. This CDR3 has 15 amino acids. Germline lookup yields CDR1 MNHEY and CDR2 SMNVEV (reference sequence). The CDR3 DNA reads as TGTGCCAGCAGTTCAACAGGGGCCTTGAACACTGAAGCTTTCTTT. The encoded protein is CASSSTGALNTEAFF.

CDR3 residues: CASSQDLASGGELFF. Here the CDR3 DNA reads TGTGCCAGCAGCCAAGATTTGGCTAGCGGCGGGGAGCTGTTTTTT. The rearrangement links TRBV4-2 to TRBJ2-2; TRBD2 matches 7 bases. The CDR3 totals 15 residues. After removal of 0 bases from V and 7 bases from J, the junction contained 5 bases not matched to a gene. Germline CDR1 and CDR2: LGHNA and YNFKEQ.

The V call is TRBV30, the J call TRBJ1-6, with TRBD1 as a possible D gene (5 bases). The CDR3 has 13 residues. V shed 7 bases and J shed 8 bases, with 15 bases lying between them. Germline assignment: CDR1 GTSNPN and CDR2 SVGIG (reference sequence). Here the CDR3 DNA reads TGTGCCTCACAGGTTGGGAGGGATTCACCCCTCCACTTT. This sequence encodes CASQVGRDSPLHF.

The chain recombines TRBV28 with TRBJ2-5; the D is unclear. CDR3 length: 15 residues. CDR1 is MDHEN and CDR2 is SYDVKM in the germline V gene. Trimming took 4 bases from V and 5 from J, leaving 17 bases between them. CDR3 nucleotide sequence: TGTGCCAGCAGTTCTCCCATTGACACTGGGGAGACCCAGTACTTC. Its protein product is CASSSPIDTGETQYF.

The chain employs TRBV30 and TRBJ1-6; TRBD1 matches 7 bases. V lost 4 bases and J lost 3; bases outside the gene matches: 6. Germline V CDR1 and CDR2: GTSNPN, SVGIG (reference sequence). CDR3 length: 15 amino acids. The CDR3 reads CAWNGGTVYNSPLHF. CDR3 DNA sequence: TGTGCCTGGAACGGTGGGACAGTCTATAATTCACCCCTCCACTTT.

Here the CDR3 DNA reads TGTGCCAGCAGCGTAGCTCTCGGACAAGAGACCCAGTACTTC. It translates to CASSVALGQETQYF. This rearrangement joins TRBV9 to TRBJ2-5; D unclear. Germline CDR1 reads SGDLS; CDR2 reads YYNGEE. The CDR3 consists of 14 residues. Trimming took 0 bases from V and 2 from J, leaving 8 bases between them.

The V gene is TRBV27, the J gene TRBJ1-5; D is unresolved. Trimming removed 4 bases from V and 0 bases from J, with 13 bases in between. The CDR3 spans 16 residues. Germline V gives CDR1 MNHEY, CDR2 SMNVEV (reference sequence). CDR3 coding DNA: TGTGCCAGCAGTTCTACCTCGCAGTATAGCAATCAGCCCCAGCATTTT. The encoded protein is CASSSTSQYSNQPQHF.

The gene calls are TRBV6-5 and TRBJ2-7, with a tentative D call TRBD2 (6 bases). Between the trimmed V and J ends, which lost 8 bases and 0 bases, there was a span of 14 bases. CDR1 is MNHEY, CDR2 SVGAGI, per germline. The CDR3 has 14 residues. This CDR3 is CASGPRGASYEQYF. CDR3 nucleotides: TGTGCCAGCGGACCTCGCGGGGCCTCCTACGAGCAGTACTTC.

About this clone: This CDR3 is also generated by other DNA sequences in the sample. The genes are TRBV28 and TRBJ2-2; no clear D. Germline CDR1 is MDHEN and CDR2 is SYDVKM. The CDR3 sequence is 12 residues long. Trimming shortened V by 3 bases and J by 4 bases, and 3 bases separated the two germline ends. This CDR3 reads CASSLLTGELFF. The CDR3 nucleotides are TGTGCCAGCAGTTTGCTCACCGGGGAGCTGTTTTTT.

The chain is built from TRBV5-1 and TRBJ2-1, with TRBD2 matching over 8 bases. V lost 3 bases and J lost 9; bases outside the gene matches: 11. Per the germline V gene, CDR1 is SGHRS and CDR2 is YFSETQ. CDR3 length equals 15 residues. CDR3 nucleotides: TGCGCCAGCAGCTCTTCTAGCGGGCCAGACACTGAGCAGTTCTTC. This gives the protein CASSSSSGPDTEQFF.

The chain couples TRBV7-2 to TRBJ2-7, with D maybe TRBD1 (6 bases). The germline V gene encodes CDR1 SGHTA and CDR2 FQGNSA. V was pared by 5 bases and J by 0 bases, with 11 bases between. The CDR3 has 14 residues. CDR3: CASSLGQSSYEQYF. Written as DNA, the CDR3 is TGTGCCAGCAGCCTGGGACAAAGCTCCTACGAGCAGTACTTC.

V gene TRBV7-8 combines with J gene TRBJ2-5, with 10 bases identical to TRBD2. The CDR3 is 16 residues long. Looked up from germline, CDR1 is SGHVS and CDR2 is FQNEAQ. J gave up 2 bases and V 3 bases, and 6 bases lay outside the gene matches. The CDR3 sequence is CASSFGTSGAQETQYF. The CDR3 DNA follows: TGTGCCAGCAGCTTTGGTACTAGCGGGGCTCAAGAGACCCAGTACTTC.

This clone was detected only once. The V call is TRBV6-5, the J call TRBJ2-5; D not resolved. CDR1 is MNHEY, CDR2 SVGAGI, per germline. The CDR3 extends over 13 amino acids. The germline V and J ends were trimmed by 7 bases and 1 base, with 10 bases remaining between them. CDR3: CASTGRVQETQYF. The CDR3 coding sequence is TGTGCCAGCACCGGCCGAGTCCAAGAGACCCAGTACTTC.

The chain joins TRBV5-6 to TRBJ2-7; 12 bases agree with TRBD2. This CDR3 is built from 16 residues. Germline assignment: CDR1 SGHDT and CDR2 YYEEEE. The trim removed 5 bases at V and 1 base at J, leaving 7 bases unmatched. Here the CDR3 reads CASSHRTSGRSYEQYF. CDR3 DNA sequence: TGTGCCAGCAGTCACAGAACTAGCGGGAGGTCCTACGAGCAGTACTTC.

This chain joins TRBV18 and TRBJ2-7, with 7 bases aligning to TRBD1. This CDR3 spans 15 amino acids. The V segment lost 1 base and the J segment 4 bases; nucleotides outside the gene matches: 7. The germline gives CDR1 KGHSH, CDR2 LQKENI. In nucleotides, the CDR3 is TGTGCCAGCTCACCACAACCGGGACAGTCTTACGAGCAGTACGTC. Its translation: CASSPQPGQSYEQYV.